This paragraph covers one T cell receptor beta chain sequence. Its antigen remains unidentified. Blood got drawn at baseline, again on cycle 4 day 1, and then on cycle 7 day 1. This record comes from a study of OX40 agonist ivuxolimab in advanced cancers. On the study more broadly: The study enrolled dose-escalation patients with hepatocellular carcinoma, melanoma, renal cell or head and neck cancer.

The V segment lost 3 bases and the J segment 6 bases; nucleotides outside the gene matches: 6. The CDR3 extends over 14 amino acids. The germline V gene has CDR1 SEHNR and CDR2 FQNEAQ (reference sequence). Study-level points and caveats: Undetermined was the antigen specificity of the expanded peripheral T cells.

Profiling relied on immunoSEQ multiplex PCR, and the TCRdb table lists in-frame clones only, not all of them. The table has around 70,000 clones, about 82% seen once; the top ten hold around 2%. The V and J genes are TRBV7-9 and TRBJ2-3, with 7 nucleotides matching TRBD2. The source was CD4+ or CD8+ T cells sorted from blood, collected in a trial of the OX40 agonist ivuxolimab. This TCR came from an adult with an advanced solid tumor such as melanoma, head and neck, liver or kidney cancer. The CDR3 DNA reads as TGTGCCAGCAGCTTCCGCGGGAGATTCGATACGCAGTATTTT. Protein product: CASSFRGRFDTQYF.